The subject of this entry is one T cell receptor beta chain. What it recognizes is unknown. This specimen belongs to a study of monozygotic twins with inflammatory bowel disease. Findings and limits, study-wide: It was in IBD patients that TCRbeta diversity (inverse Simpson) was lower than in healthy co-twins. Relative to healthy twins, IBD patients had fewer clonotypes in common with others, a gap that was especially apparent with disease activity.

The CDR3 sequence is 12 residues long. Germline CDR1 reads MNHNY; CDR2 reads SVGAGI (reference sequence). Each UMI, carrying a 6-nucleotide sample barcode, came from template switching. TCRalpha and TCRbeta cDNA went through nested PCRs of approximately 16 and 9 cycles, two in total. TCRdb reprocessed the 5' RACE reads and reports one entry per CDR3 protein, with no DNA. This sample's table reports around 380,000 distinct CDR3 sequences. Sequenced: blood. The rearrangement uses TRBV6-6 and TRBJ2-2; TCRdb reports TRBD1, a call that lacks DNA to check it against. The sequence was obtained from a human donor with ulcerative colitis or Crohn's disease, or a healthy co-twin of an affected twin (not recorded which). The CDR3 sequence: CASRDRAGELFF.